The rows below give T cell receptor beta chains drawn from one sample of a study of OX40 agonist ivuxolimab in advanced cancers. Libraries were prepared by immunoSEQ multiplex PCR; TCRdb keeps only in-frame clonotypes and omits some of them. The table lists about 58,000 clones, approximately 82% of them singletons. The sample was CD4+ or CD8+ T cells sorted from blood, taken in a trial of the OX40 agonist ivuxolimab. The receptors originated from an adult with an advanced solid tumor such as melanoma, head and neck, liver or kidney cancer. The CDR3 runs from the conserved cysteine through the conserved F or W. D genes are given only for firm matches. Clone size is stated in some rows and not others, as once, few, many or a class when expanded.

>TRBD1|NA|TRBV7-9|TRBJ2-1
CASIVSGQGLYEQFF
TGTGCCAGCATAGTATCGGGACAGGGATTGTATGAGCAGTTCTTC
>NA|NA|TRBV28|TRBJ1-4
CASSGQGLFF
TGTGCCAGCTCGGGGCAGGGACTGTTTTTT
>NA|NA|TRBV10-3|TRBJ2-1
CAISREAGTYNEQFF
TGTGCCATCAGTCGCGAGGCGGGTACATACAATGAGCAGTTCTTC
>NA|NA|TRBV6-6|TRBJ1-2
CASSQGSNYGYTF
TGTGCCAGCAGCCAGGGCTCTAACTATGGCTACACCTTC
>NA|NA|TRBV4-2|TRBJ1-5
CASSQDLKKGQPQHF
TGTGCCAGCAGCCAAGATTTGAAGAAGGGTCAGCCCCAGCATTTT
>NA|NA|TRBV28|TRBJ2-3
CASRFSYRGYEDTQYF
TGTGCCAGCAGATTCAGCTACCGGGGGTATGAAGATACGCAGTATTTT
>TRBD2|NA|TRBV19|TRBJ2-5
CASSLPTSGVETQYF
TGTGCCAGTAGTCTTCCGACTAGCGGGGTGGAGACCCAGTACTTC
>NA|NA|TRBV14|TRBJ2-2
CASSKSGIGNTGELFF
TGTGCCAGCAGCAAATCCGGGATTGGGAACACCGGGGAGCTGTTTTTT
>NA|NA|TRBV11-3|TRBJ1-6
CASSLGHGNNSPLHF
TGTGCCAGCAGCTTAGGGCACGGGAATAATTCACCCCTCCACTTT
>NA|once|TRBV11-2|TRBJ1-2
CASSLGPGYGYTF
TGTGCCAGCAGCTTAGGTCCAGGCTATGGCTACACCTTC
>TRBD1|NA|TRBV30|TRBJ1-5
CAWTEGQHSNQPQHF
TGTGCCTGGACCGAGGGACAGCATAGCAATCAGCCCCAGCATTTT
>NA|NA|TRBV9|TRBJ2-2
CASSLRGDLNTGELFF
TGTGCCAGCAGCTTGAGGGGGGACTTAAACACCGGGGAGCTGTTTTTT
>TRBD1|few|TRBV27|TRBJ1-2
CASSLSAGGNYGYTF
TGTGCCAGCAGTTTATCGGCAGGGGGCAACTATGGCTACACCTTC
>NA|once|TRBV5-1|TRBJ2-5
CASRGGKETQYF
TGCGCCAGCAGGGGGGGTAAGGAGACCCAGTACTTC
>TRBD1|once|TRBV27|TRBJ1-1
CASTPGTANTEAFF
TGTGCCAGCACTCCCGGGACAGCAAACACTGAAGCTTTCTTT
>TRBD1|NA|TRBV30|TRBJ1-2
CAWKDRAIYGYTF
TGTGCCTGGAAGGACAGGGCTATATATGGCTACACCTTC
>NA|NA|TRBV11-2|TRBJ2-7
CASSLSGYEQYF
TGTGCCAGCAGCTTATCCGGGTACGAGCAGTACTTC
>TRBD1|NA|TRBV18|TRBJ2-7
CASSPGTGGQYEQYF
TGTGCCAGCTCACCAGGCACAGGGGGGCAATACGAGCAGTACTTC
>NA|NA|TRBV18|TRBJ2-5
CASSQTGAQETQYF
TGTGCCAGCTCGCAGACCGGGGCCCAAGAGACCCAGTACTTC
>NA|NA|TRBV4-1|TRBJ2-3
CASSQDPGARAQYF
TGCGCCAGCAGCCAAGACCCGGGGGCGCGTGCGCAGTATTTT
>NA|medium-sized|TRBV11-1|TRBJ1-2
CASSFPGNYGYTF
TGTGCCAGCAGCTTTCCGGGAAACTATGGCTACACCTTC
>NA|NA|TRBV28|TRBJ1-4
CASSFGTYREKLFF
TGTGCCAGCAGTTTTGGGACGTATAGAGAAAAACTGTTTTTT
>NA|NA|TRBV6-6|TRBJ1-4
CASTPVFGELFF
TGTGCCAGCACTCCCGTGTTCGGGGAACTGTTTTTT
>NA|NA|TRBV9|TRBJ1-2
CASSVEQAGGGYTF
TGTGCCAGCAGCGTAGAACAGGCTGGGGGTGGCTACACCTTC
>NA|NA|TRBV21-1|TRBJ2-4
CASGFKGGLNIQYF
TGTGCCAGCGGGTTTAAGGGGGGGTTGAACATTCAGTACTTC
>TRBD2|NA|TRBV7-9|TRBJ2-1
CASSSLSTRGVSYNEQFF
TGTGCCAGCAGCTCTTTGTCCACCCGGGGGGTTTCGTACAATGAGCAGTTCTTC
>NA|few|TRBV4-1|TRBJ2-1
CASSHALGRAKSNEQFF
TGCGCCAGCAGCCACGCACTCGGCAGGGCCAAATCGAATGAGCAGTTCTTC
>NA|NA|TRBV7-2|TRBJ2-7
CASSPGTYEQYF
TGTGCCAGCAGCCCGGGAACCTACGAGCAGTACTTC
>NA|NA|TRBV5-5|TRBJ1-6
CASSPLAAGYNSPLHF
TGTGCCAGCAGCCCCCTGGCCGCCGGGTATAATTCACCCCTCCACTTT
>NA|NA|TRBV18|TRBJ1-4
CASSPGQGPVREKLFF
TGTGCCAGCTCACCCGGGCAGGGTCCGGTTCGTGAAAAACTGTTTTTT
>TRBD1|NA|TRBV18|TRBJ2-7
CASSSAGTGFINEQYF
TGTGCCAGCTCATCAGCCGGGACAGGGTTTATCAACGAGCAGTACTTC
>TRBD2|NA|TRBV11-2|TRBJ2-5
CASSLGALAGVEETQYF
TGTGCCAGCAGCTTAGGGGCACTAGCGGGGGTGGAAGAGACCCAGTACTTC
>TRBD1|NA|TRBV29-1|TRBJ2-1
CSVRPSGGSSNEQFF
TGCAGCGTCCGACCCTCAGGGGGATCAAGCAATGAGCAGTTCTTC
>TRBD1|NA|TRBV5-1|TRBJ1-3
CASSPQGGAGNTIYF
TGCGCCAGCAGCCCACAGGGGGGGGCTGGAAACACCATATATTTT
>NA|once|TRBV7-2|TRBJ1-1
CASSRTVTEAFF
TGTGCCAGCAGCCGGACGGTGACTGAAGCTTTCTTT
>NA|NA|TRBV4-2|TRBJ2-7
CASSQVGARGGSPYEQYF
TGTGCCAGCAGCCAAGTAGGGGCGAGAGGGGGGTCCCCCTACGAGCAGTACTTC
>NA|few|TRBV7-3|TRBJ1-6
CASSLKAGFQESPLHF
TGTGCCAGCAGCCTAAAGGCTGGTTTTCAGGAGTCACCCCTCCACTTT
>NA|NA|TRBV5-1|TRBJ1-6
CASTSTGGGFNSPLHF
TGCGCCAGCACCTCAACTGGAGGAGGGTTTAATTCACCCCTCCACTTT
>TRBD1|NA|TRBV28|TRBJ1-5
CASNLETGVGNQPQHF
TGTGCCAGCAACCTAGAGACAGGGGTTGGAAATCAGCCCCAGCATTTT
>NA|few|TRBV6-6|TRBJ1-1
CATGRGITEAFF
TGTGCCACAGGCCGGGGGATAACTGAAGCTTTCTTT